This is a list of T cell receptor beta chains from one sample in a study of blood T cells in healthy people across ages. TCRdb independently ran MiXCR on the 5' RACE reads; one entry per CDR3 protein. Altogether roughly 1,300,000 distinct CDR3 sequences are present, around 55% being singletons, with the ten largest covering about 6.7%. Sequencing was done on a sample of blood. Receptors originate from a young man in good health. CDR3s include the opening cysteine and the closing phenylalanine or tryptophan. D genes are given only for firm matches. Some rows have no size entry. The others give once, few or many, or a class for an expanded clone.

V gene	CDR3 length	clone size	D gene	J gene	CDR3 DNA	CDR3 protein
TRBV7-2	16	.	TRBD1	TRBJ1-2	TGTGCCAGCAGCTCGGATCGGGGACAGGGAGGTTATGGCTACACCTTC	CASSSDRGQGGYGYTF
TRBV29-1	16	.	TRBD2	TRBJ2-1	TGCAGCGTTGAAGATCTCGAGCGGGGGGGGGACAATGAGCAGTTCTTC	CSVEDLERGGDNEQFF
TRBV2	16	.	.	TRBJ1-2	TGTGCCAGCAGTGCGGCAGGGTATCAAGGGTTGGGTGGCTACACCTTC	CASSAAGYQGLGGYTF
TRBV20-1	13	.	.	TRBJ2-1	TGCAGTGCCAGTACCGACATGTACAATGAGCAGTTCTTC	CSASTDMYNEQFF
TRBV29-1	14	.	TRBD1	TRBJ2-7	TGCAGCGTTGGAACAGGGGCCACATCCTACGAGCAGTACTTC	CSVGTGATSYEQYF
TRBV9	15	.	.	TRBJ2-1	TGTGCCAGCACCCGGTCGGACGTCACGCGGACGGAGCAGTTCTTC	CASTRSDVTRTEQFF
TRBV28	16	.	TRBD2	TRBJ2-3	TGTGCCAGCAGTTTTAGCGGGGGGGTTGTTGCAGATACGCAGTATTTT	CASSFSGGVVADTQYF
TRBV5-6	15	.	TRBD1	TRBJ1-2	TGTGCCAGCAGCACCGGGACAGGGGTCTTCTATGGCTACACCTTC	CASSTGTGVFYGYTF
TRBV15	14	many	.	TRBJ2-6	TGTGCCACCAGCAGGGGCTCTGGGGCCAACGTCCTGACTTTC	CATSRGSGANVLTF
TRBV4-2	15	.	TRBD1	TRBJ1-5	TGTGCCAGCAGCCCACGGACAGGGGCGGGTCAGCCCCAGCATTTT	CASSPRTGAGQPQHF
TRBV27	15	.	.	TRBJ2-3	TGTGCCAGCGGCCTGACGATGGGGAGCACAGATACGCAGTATTTT	CASGLTMGSTDTQYF
TRBV20-1	12	.	.	TRBJ1-2	TGCAGTGCTTCTGACCGCCTGGTAGGCTACACCTTC	CSASDRLVGYTF
TRBV7-2	15	.	.	TRBJ1-2	TGTGCCAGCAGCTTACGGGTCGTAGGGGAGACTGGCTACACCTTC	CASSLRVVGETGYTF
TRBV19	14	.	TRBD1	TRBJ2-7	TGTGCCAGTTGTAGAACAGGGGATCGAGCGGAGCAGTACTTC	CASCRTGDRAEQYF
TRBV5-4	17	.	.	TRBJ2-7	TGTGCCAGCAGCTTGGGGGGACGCAGACCCCTCTCCTACGAGCAGTACTTC	CASSLGGRRPLSYEQYF
TRBV11-2	13	few	.	TRBJ1-1	TGTGCCAGCACCGGGACACCGAACACTGAAGCTTTCTTT	CASTGTPNTEAFF
TRBV2	15	.	.	TRBJ2-3	TGTGCCAGCATGGATTTGAGATGGGACACAGATACGCAGTATTTT	CASMDLRWDTDTQYF
TRBV2	13	.	.	TRBJ2-7	TGTGCCAGCAGCCGAGGGAGAGGTTCCGAGCAGTACTTC	CASSRGRGSEQYF
TRBV20-1	12	.	.	TRBJ2-1	TGCAGTGCTAGGCGCCCTGGTGTTGAGCAGTTCTTC	CSARRPGVEQFF
TRBV4-1	17	few	TRBD2	TRBJ2-1	TGCGCCAGCAGCCAAGACTGGCGCGGGAGTACCTACAATGAGCAGTTCTTC	CASSQDWRGSTYNEQFF
TRBV10-3	11	once	.	TRBJ2-1	TGTGCCATCAGTGAATACAATGAGCAGTTCTTC	CAISEYNEQFF
TRBV5-1	14	.	.	TRBJ2-1	TGCGCCAGCAGCTTGACAGGGCTGGAGCACGAGCAGTTCTTC	CASSLTGLEHEQFF
TRBV27	16	.	TRBD2	TRBJ2-7	TGTGCCAGCCGCTTACTAGCGGGGGCCGAAAGCTGCGAGCAGTACTTC	CASRLLAGAESCEQYF
TRBV5-1	15	.	.	TRBJ2-7	TGCGCCAGCAGCTTGGCCTTTTCCCCGACGGGCGAGCAGTACTTC	CASSLAFSPTGEQYF
TRBV28	17	.	TRBD1	TRBJ1-2	TGTGCCAGCAGTCTATTACCGGGACAGGGGGTGGCGGATGGCTACACCTTC	CASSLLPGQGVADGYTF
TRBV5-1	14	.	TRBD1	TRBJ2-7	TGCGCCAGCAGGTTCGGGACAGGGAACTACGAGCAGTACTTC	CASRFGTGNYEQYF
TRBV10-3	15	.	.	TRBJ2-1	TGTGCCATCAGTGCATACGAGGGGGGACTTAATGAGCAGTTCTTC	CAISAYEGGLNEQFF
TRBV29-1	14	few	.	TRBJ1-1	TGCAGCGTTCATCCCCAGGCGCCGAACACTGAAGCTTTCTTT	CSVHPQAPNTEAFF
TRBV20-1	14	.	.	TRBJ1-2	TGCAGTGCTAGAGATCACCGCCGTCCCTATGGCTACACCTTC	CSARDHRRPYGYTF